These 19 T cell receptor beta chains originate from one sample sequenced in a study of T cells after yellow fever vaccination. In TCRdb, the 5' RACE reads were re-called with MiXCR into one record per CDR3 protein. The repertoire holds fewer than 500,000 distinct CDR3 sequences, with roughly a sixth as singletons. The sequencing used PBMCs, collected before the yellow fever booster vaccination. The receptors come from a man aged 18 to 29 who received the YFV17D yellow fever vaccine.

The chain has TRBV5-1 and TRBJ1-5; D uncertain. This CDR3 has 14 residues. The germline V gene has CDR1 SGHRS and CDR2 YFSETQ. V was shortened by 0 bases and J by 4 bases, with 8 bases between the two germline ends. CDR3 bases: TGCGCCAGCAGCTTGGCAGCTGGGAATCAGCCCCAGCATTTT. This encodes CASSLAAGNQPQHF.

This clonotype came up a few times. The chain combines TRBV20-1 with TRBJ1-1; D might be TRBD1 (6 bases). Trimming cost V 0 bases and J 0 bases, with 14 bases left between them. Germline V gene data show CDR1 as DFQATT and CDR2 as SNEGSKA (reference sequence). CDR3 length equals 16 residues. Written as DNA, the CDR3 is TGCAGTGCTAGAGATGGGGTGGGACATTTGAACACTGAAGCTTTCTTT. Encoded protein: CSARDGVGHLNTEAFF.

This clonotype was observed a few times. V is TRBV20-1 and J is TRBJ2-2; D is possibly TRBD1 or TRBD2 (5 bases each). Trimming cost V 2 bases and J 4 bases, with 14 bases left between them. The CDR3 loop spans 15 amino acids. Germline V CDR1 and CDR2: DFQATT, SNEGSKA (reference sequence). As DNA, the CDR3 is TGCAGTGCTAGAACGGGGTTTACAGGCACCGGGGAGCTGTTTTTT. It translates to CSARTGFTGTGELFF.

A few counts support this clonotype. The genes are TRBV19 and TRBJ2-2; 8 bases map to TRBD1. Germline CDR1 LNHDA, CDR2 SQIVND (reference sequence). The trim removed 6 bases at V and 1 base at J, leaving 7 bases unmatched. CDR3 length equals 16 residues. CDR3 nucleotides: TGTGCCAGTAGCCAACCCGGGACAGGGAACACCGGGGAGCTGTTTTTT. This translates into CASSQPGTGNTGELFF. Full variable domain (outside the CDR3, taken from reference TRBV19 and TRBJ2-2): DGGITQSPKYLFRKEGQNVTLSCEQNLNHDAMYWYRQDPGQGLRLIYYSQIVNDFQKGDIAEGYSVSREKKESFPLTVTSAQKNPTAFYLCASSQPGTGNTGELFFGEGSRLTVL.

This clonotype was detected only a few times. CDR3 DNA: TGCGCCAGCAGCCCTAGTGGAGGCGGCTACACCTTC. Amino acid sequence: CASSPSGGGYTF. The chain uses TRBV4-3 and TRBJ1-2; unclear D gene. Deletions cut 4 bases from V and 8 bases from J, with 11 bases between. CDR1 is LGHNA and CDR2 is YSLEER in the germline V gene. This CDR3 contains 12 residues.

This clonotype was seen only a few times. The chain is built from TRBV7-2 and TRBJ2-1; D is unresolved. The CDR3 spans 14 residues. V was shortened by 1 base and J by 6 bases, with 10 bases between the two germline ends. Germline V gene sequence: CDR1 SGHTA, CDR2 FQGNSA. The CDR3 DNA reads as TGTGCCAGCAGCTTAGGCGTCAGTGTCAATGAGCAGTTCTTC. Protein: CASSLGVSVNEQFF.

V gene TRBV7-9 combines with J gene TRBJ2-3; 11 bases are a match to TRBD2. Trimming removed 3 bases from V and 7 bases from J; junction bases left unmatched: 12. Germline CDR1 and CDR2: SEHNR and FQNEAQ (reference sequence). The CDR3 loop spans 17 amino acids. CDR3 sequence (DNA): TGTGCCAGCAGCTTGCCCCCGACTAGCGGGGCTACGAATACGCAGTATTTT. It codes for CASSLPPTSGATNTQYF.

The V gene is TRBV20-1, the J gene TRBJ2-3; D gene ambiguous. Germline V gene data show CDR1 as DFQATT and CDR2 as SNEGSKA (reference sequence). The CDR3 has 15 amino acids. Trimming cost V 3 bases and J 0 bases, with 13 bases left between them. CDR3 amino acids: CSARARTSSTDTQYF. The CDR3 DNA sequence: TGCAGTGCTAGGGCCCGGACCTCTAGCACAGATACGCAGTATTTT.

This clonotype has ten or more counts. The chain uses TRBV28 and TRBJ1-5; D possibly corresponds to TRBD1 (6 bases). In germline, CDR1 is MDHEN, CDR2 SYDVKM. Trimming took 3 bases from V and 5 from J, leaving 11 bases between them. The CDR3 has 14 amino acids. CDR3 in amino acids: CASSLSQGYQPQHF. CDR3 sequence (DNA): TGTGCCAGCAGTTTGAGCCAGGGGTATCAGCCCCAGCATTTT.

The CDR3 region has the DNA TGCGCCAGCAGCTTGGAGGGACAGGGAAGCGAAAAACTGTTTTTT. Amino acid sequence: CASSLEGQGSEKLFF. The gene calls are TRBV5-1 and TRBJ1-4; 9 bases fit TRBD1. CDR3 length: 15 residues. Germline V gives CDR1 SGHRS, CDR2 YFSETQ. V was pared by 0 bases and J by 8 bases, with 5 bases of the junction left unmatched.

In nucleotides, the CDR3 is TGTGCCAGCAGTTACCCCCTGACTGGCTACACCTTC. Translating it yields CASSYPLTGYTF. This chain links TRBV6-6 with TRBJ1-2; D is unclear. Trimming took off 2 bases at V and 7 bases at J, with 8 bases between the two ends. The CDR3 sequence is 12 residues long. The germline gives CDR1 MNHNY, CDR2 SVGAGI (reference sequence).

The chain recombines TRBV20-1 with TRBJ1-2; possible D gene TRBD1, 6 bases. Trimming pared 5 bases from V and 6 bases from J, leaving 16 bases between. This CDR3 contains 13 residues. Germline CDR1 is DFQATT and CDR2 is SNEGSKA (reference sequence). CDR3 sequence: CSAPKWAGDGYTF. CDR3 nucleotide sequence: TGCAGTGCTCCGAAGTGGGCAGGGGATGGCTACACCTTC.

The CDR3 spells CASIRRLGETQYF. In DNA form, the CDR3 reads TGTGCCAGCATTCGGAGGCTAGGAGAGACCCAGTACTTC. The chain uses TRBV7-9 and TRBJ2-5; weak D call: TRBD2 (5 bases). From germline, CDR1 is SEHNR and CDR2 FQNEAQ (reference sequence). V dropped 7 bases and J dropped 4 bases, with 13 bases sitting between them. This CDR3 has 13 residues. Supplemented by reference TRBV7-9 and TRBJ2-5, the full variable domain reads DTGVSQNPRHKITKRGQNVTFRCDPISEHNRLYWYRQTLGQGPEFLTYFQNEAQLEKSRLLSDRFSAERPKGSFSTLEIQRTEQGDSAMYLCASIRRLGETQYFGPGTRLLVL.

The rearrangement joins TRBV6-5 to TRBJ2-6; tentatively, D is TRBD1 (5 bases). Trimming stripped 5 bases from V and 4 bases from J, with 12 bases between. The CDR3 has 15 residues. From germline, CDR1 is MNHEY and CDR2 SVGAGI. DNA for the CDR3: TGTGCCAGCAGTCCACAGGTTTGGGGGGCCAACGTCCTGACTTTC. Translation: CASSPQVWGANVLTF.

This clonotype was seen a handful of times. The chain has TRBV27 and TRBJ2-1; D is possibly TRBD1 (6 bases). The CDR3 is made up of 14 amino acids. CDR1 and CDR2 from the germline V gene are MNHEY and SMNVEV (reference sequence). V lost 1 base and J 8 bases, leaving 12 bases between the germline ends. The chain's CDR3 is CASSLLIGGHEQFF. CDR3 nucleotides: TGTGCCAGCAGTTTATTGATAGGGGGTCATGAGCAGTTCTTC.

This clonotype was counted only a few times. The chain carries TRBV29-1 and TRBJ2-7; perhaps TRBD1 as D (6 bases). This CDR3 region has 13 residues. The V gene lost 0 bases and the J gene lost 7 bases, with 13 bases spanning the gap. CDR1 SQVTM and CDR2 ANQGSEA come from the germline V gene. The CDR3 DNA follows: TGCAGCGTTGAAGAGGCAACCCAGGGGGAGCAGTACTTC. Translated, it gives CSVEEATQGEQYF.

This clonotype was detected only a few times. This sequence joins TRBV30 and TRBJ1-4, with a weak D call TRBD1 (5 bases). The V gene's germline CDR1 is GTSNPN and CDR2 SVGIG (reference sequence). The V end was cut by 5 bases, the J end by 8 bases, with 12 bases between. CDR3 size: 12 residues. CDR3 in DNA: TGTGCCTGGGGAGGGGCGGGCGAAAAACTGTTTTTT. Translating it yields CAWGGAGEKLFF.

V gene TRBV14 combines with J gene TRBJ1-3; 8 bases are a match to TRBD1. V lost 4 bases and J lost 0; bases outside the gene matches: 5. The length of the CDR3 is 16 residues. Germline CDR1 and CDR2: SGHDN and FVKESK. The CDR3 nucleotides are TGTGCCAGCAGCCCCCCCGGACAGGGCTCTGGAAACACCATATATTTT. It codes for CASSPPGQGSGNTIYF.

The chain combines TRBV4-3 with TRBJ2-7, with TRBD2 matching 7 bases. Germline values: CDR1 LGHNA, CDR2 YSLEER. V shed 4 bases, J shed 1 base, and the junction held 4 bases outside the gene matches. The CDR3 length is 14 residues. CDR3 residues: CASSPGTISYEQYF. CDR3 coding DNA: TGCGCCAGCAGCCCCGGGACTATATCCTACGAGCAGTACTTC.